Presented here are 17 T cell receptor beta chains from one specimen sequenced in a study of a mutant IDH1 vaccine in newly diagnosed glioma (dated by TCRdb to the early 2020s). Per the publication, the time point label means: week 47, end of study. Each vaccine dose, consisting of 300 ug of a 20-mer mutant IDH1 peptide in Montanide, was administered subcutaneously with topical imiquimod. For these receptors, no antigen is known. The library was produced with the immunoSEQ multiplex PCR assay. Here the immuneACCESS table is served through TCRdb, limited to in-frame sequences with V and J called. Missing clones are a known gap in these copies; in checked studies unresolved V genes cover under half, and the rest lacks a known reason. This sample comprises some 87,000 clones, over 75% of them detected only once. The ten top clones hold 5.2% of the sample. Sequenced material: PBMCs, taken from a glioma patient whose treatment included an IDH1 peptide vaccine. These receptors all come from a man in his forties with glioma.

The chain has TRBV5-4 and TRBJ2-1; 12 nucleotides line up with TRBD2. Germline CDR1 reads SGHNT; CDR2 reads YYREEE (reference sequence). The CDR3 totals 16 residues. Trimming took 5 bases from V and 2 from J; bases not matched to a gene: 5. CDR3 loop: CASSPPSGGAYNEQFF. CDR3 nucleotides: TGTGCCAGCAGTCCCCCTAGCGGGGGGGCCTACAATGAGCAGTTCTTC. Full variable domain (outside the CDR3, taken from reference TRBV5-4 and TRBJ2-1): ETGVTQSPTHLIKTRGQQVTLRCSSQSGHNTVSWYQQALGQGPQFIFQYYREEENGRGNFPPRFSGLQFPNYSSELNVNALELDDSALYLCASSPPSGGAYNEQFFGPGTRLTVL.

CDR3 DNA: TGTGCCAGCAGTTATTTTGGGGCCAACGTCCTGACTTTC. It specifies CASSYFGANVLTF. The chain uses TRBV6-5 and TRBJ2-6; D ambiguous. V dropped 3 bases and J dropped 3 bases, with 3 bases sitting between them. The CDR3 contains 13 residues. The V gene's germline CDR1 is MNHEY and CDR2 SVGAGI.

The chain carries TRBV28 and TRBJ1-2; D not certain. Germline CDR1 MDHEN, CDR2 SYDVKM. The CDR3 has 14 residues. V was shortened by 4 bases and J by 0 bases, with 9 bases between the two germline ends. The CDR3 loop is CASSYWAANYGYTF. DNA of the CDR3: TGTGCCAGCAGTTACTGGGCAGCTAACTATGGCTACACCTTC.

This clone was seen a few times. The chain carries TRBV27 and TRBJ1-1, with 11 bases matching TRBD1. The CDR3 contains 18 residues. With 5 bases clipped from V and 3 bases from J, the junction kept 14 bases outside the gene matches. CDR1 is MNHEY, CDR2 SMNVEV, per germline (reference sequence). DNA of the CDR3: TGTGCCAGCAGTGACCAACGGACAGGGGGCGGAGTGGACACTGAAGCTTTCTTT. It specifies CASSDQRTGGGVDTEAFF.

V usage is TRBV15 and J usage is TRBJ1-1; TRBD1 matches at 7 bases. CDR3 length: 16 amino acids. The junction had 12 bases not matched to a gene; V was cut back by 5 bases and J by 3 bases. Germline lookup yields CDR1 LNHNV and CDR2 YYDKDF (reference sequence). The CDR3 bases are TGTGCCACCAGCCCGACAGGGAGGTTCTGGGACACTGAAGCTTTCTTT. It encodes CATSPTGRFWDTEAFF.

This clone appeared a few times. The rearrangement uses TRBV7-8 and TRBJ1-1; D unresolved. CDR3 length: 13 residues. Germline loops: CDR1 SGHVS, CDR2 FQNEAQ. V was pared by 5 bases and J by 8 bases, with 15 bases between. The CDR3 sequence: CASSLNRLGEAFF. The CDR3 coding sequence is TGTGCCAGCAGCCTAAATAGGCTCGGGGAAGCTTTCTTT.

With regard to this clone: Other DNA sequences from this sample encode an identical CDR3 as well. The chain employs TRBV14 and TRBJ1-1; unclear D gene. V was trimmed by 0 bases and J by 1 base, leaving 6 bases between them. Germline-derived CDR1 and CDR2 are SGHDN and FVKESK. The CDR3 spans 14 residues. CDR3 sequence: CASSQESRNTEAFF. CDR3 DNA sequence: TGTGCCAGCAGCCAAGAGTCGAGGAACACTGAAGCTTTCTTT.

The gene calls are TRBV5-4 and TRBJ2-7; the match to TRBD1 covers 9 bases. From germline, CDR1 is SGHNT and CDR2 YYREEE (reference sequence). The V and J ends lost 4 bases and 1 base, in that order; junction bases with no gene match: 3. This CDR3 is built from 14 residues. The CDR3 sequence: CASSLDRGSYEQYF. The DNA for the CDR3 is TGTGCCAGCAGCCTGGACAGGGGTTCCTACGAGCAGTACTTC.

V and J are TRBV25-1 and TRBJ2-7; D possibly uses TRBD1 or TRBD2 (6 bases each). Trimming cost V 6 bases and J 5 bases, with 17 bases left between them. Germline values: CDR1 MGHDK, CDR2 SYGVNS. The CDR3 consists of 14 residues. The CDR3 sequence is CASREGGGKNEQYF. In DNA, the CDR3 is TGTGCCAGCAGGGAAGGAGGGGGGAAAAACGAGCAGTACTTC.

The gene calls are TRBV7-2 and TRBJ2-5; 9 bases are shared with TRBD2. V trimming: 4 bases; J trimming: 1 base; junction bases outside the gene matches: 10. Germline V gives CDR1 SGHTA, CDR2 FQGNSA. The CDR3 is 17 amino acids. The CDR3 here is CASSWRGGMGSQETQYF. The DNA for the CDR3 is TGTGCCAGCAGCTGGCGGGGGGGGATGGGATCCCAAGAGACCCAGTACTTC.

The chain employs TRBV11-2 and TRBJ2-7; D could derive from TRBD1 or TRBD2 (5 bases each). CDR3 length equals 14 residues. Between the trimmed V and J ends, which lost 4 bases and 3 bases, there was a span of 13 bases. The germline CDR1 and CDR2 sequences are SGHAT and FQNNGV. The CDR3 nucleotides are TGTGCCAGCAGCTGGCCGGGACGGAACTACGAGCAGTACTTC. Residues: CASSWPGRNYEQYF.

The rearrangement uses TRBV19 and TRBJ2-1; 7 bases agree with TRBD2. CDR3 length: 16 amino acids. Germline V gene lookup returns CDR1 LNHDA and CDR2 SQIVND (reference sequence). V lost 4 bases to trimming and J lost 0 bases; unmatched junction nucleotides: 6. CDR3 protein: CASSTRLAYSYNEQFF. The CDR3 nucleotides are TGTGCCAGTAGTACCAGACTAGCTTACTCCTACAATGAGCAGTTCTTC.

The chain employs TRBV19 and TRBJ1-6; D is unclear. Germline CDR1 and CDR2: LNHDA and SQIVND (reference sequence). Trimming left V 7 bases short and J 6 bases short, with 22 bases between. The CDR3 extends over 17 amino acids. The CDR3 nucleotides read TGTGCCAGTAACCCGGAAGGCAGGCGGCCTTTTAATTCACCCCTCCACTTT. It codes for CASNPEGRRPFNSPLHF.

CDR3 protein: CASRPLEEWSYNEQFF. The CDR3 DNA reads as TGTGCCAGCAGGCCCCTAGAGGAATGGTCCTACAATGAGCAGTTCTTC. V and J are TRBV27 and TRBJ2-1, with D uncertain. CDR1 and CDR2 (germline): MNHEY, SMNVEV (reference sequence). V dropped 6 bases and J dropped 1 base, with 16 bases sitting between them. The CDR3 is made up of 16 amino acids.

The chain recombines TRBV9 with TRBJ1-2, with D perhaps TRBD1 (6 bases). Germline V CDR1 and CDR2: SGDLS, YYNGEE. V lost 0 bases to trimming and J lost 7 bases, with 16 bases between them. The CDR3 contains 15 residues. The CDR3 loop is CASSVAGASTAGYTF. CDR3 coding DNA: TGTGCCAGCAGCGTAGCGGGGGCAAGCACTGCTGGCTACACCTTC.

V and J are TRBV4-2 and TRBJ2-7; 9 bases align to TRBD1. Per germline, CDR1 LGHNA and CDR2 YNFKEQ. The CDR3 runs 15 residues. V shed 1 base and J 3 bases; nucleotides not matched to a gene: 4. The CDR3 DNA reads TGTGCCAGCAGCCAAGCCGGGACAGGGATCTACGAGCAGTACTTC. Translating gives CASSQAGTGIYEQYF.

This clone was counted only a few times. This chain links TRBV2 with TRBJ2-5; tentatively, D is TRBD1 or TRBD2 (5 bases each). CDR1 is SNHLY and CDR2 is FYNNEI in the germline V gene. The CDR3 spans 15 residues. Trimming stripped 4 bases from V and 2 bases from J, with 14 bases between. The CDR3 here is CASSGLAGAQETQYF. In DNA form, the CDR3 reads TGTGCCAGCAGTGGCCTTGCCGGGGCTCAAGAGACCCAGTACTTC.